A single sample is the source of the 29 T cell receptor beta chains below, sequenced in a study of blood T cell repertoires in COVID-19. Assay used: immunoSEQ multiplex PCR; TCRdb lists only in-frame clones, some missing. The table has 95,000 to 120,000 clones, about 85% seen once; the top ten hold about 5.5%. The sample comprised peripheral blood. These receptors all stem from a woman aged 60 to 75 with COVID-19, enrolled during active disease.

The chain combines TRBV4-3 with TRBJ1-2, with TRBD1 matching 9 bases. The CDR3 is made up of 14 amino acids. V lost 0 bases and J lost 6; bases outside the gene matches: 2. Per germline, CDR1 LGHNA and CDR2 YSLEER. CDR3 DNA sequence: TGCGCCAGCAGCCAAGATCGACAGGGGGATGGCTACACCTTC. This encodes CASSQDRQGDGYTF.

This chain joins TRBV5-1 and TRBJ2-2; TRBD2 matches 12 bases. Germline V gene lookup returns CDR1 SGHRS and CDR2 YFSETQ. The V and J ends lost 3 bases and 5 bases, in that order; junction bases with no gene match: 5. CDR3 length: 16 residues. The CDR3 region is CASSWRLAGATGELFF. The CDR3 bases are TGCGCCAGCAGCTGGAGACTAGCGGGGGCAACCGGGGAGCTGTTTTTT. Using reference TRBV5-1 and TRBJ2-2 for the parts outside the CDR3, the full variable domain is KAGVTQTPRYLIKTRGQQVTLSCSPISGHRSVSWYQQTPGQGLQFLFEYFSETQRNKGNFPGRFSGRQFSNSRSEMNVSTLELGDSALYLCASSWRLAGATGELFFGEGSRLTVL.

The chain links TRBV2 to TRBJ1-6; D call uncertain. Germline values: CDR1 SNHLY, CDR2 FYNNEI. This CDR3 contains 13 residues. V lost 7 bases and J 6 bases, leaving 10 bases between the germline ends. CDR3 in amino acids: CASKYSFNSPLHF. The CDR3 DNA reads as TGTGCCAGCAAATACAGTTTTAATTCACCCCTCCACTTT.

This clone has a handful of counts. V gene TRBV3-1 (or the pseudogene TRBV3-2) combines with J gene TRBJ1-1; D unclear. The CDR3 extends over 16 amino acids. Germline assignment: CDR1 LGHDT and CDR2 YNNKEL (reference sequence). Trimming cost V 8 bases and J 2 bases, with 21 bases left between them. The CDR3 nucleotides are TGTGCCAGCCCGAATTGGCCACGTCGGGGTAACACTGAAGCTTTCTTT. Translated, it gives CASPNWPRRGNTEAFF.

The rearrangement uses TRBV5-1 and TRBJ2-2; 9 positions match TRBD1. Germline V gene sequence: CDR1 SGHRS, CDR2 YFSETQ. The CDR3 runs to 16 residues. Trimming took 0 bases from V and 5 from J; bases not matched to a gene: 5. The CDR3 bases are TGCGCCAGCAGCTTGGCCGGGACAGGGTCAACCGGGGAGCTGTTTTTT. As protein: CASSLAGTGSTGELFF. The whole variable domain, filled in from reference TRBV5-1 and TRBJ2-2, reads KAGVTQTPRYLIKTRGQQVTLSCSPISGHRSVSWYQQTPGQGLQFLFEYFSETQRNKGNFPGRFSGRQFSNSRSEMNVSTLELGDSALYLCASSLAGTGSTGELFFGEGSRLTVL.

This CDR3 is CASSQGQGENTIYF. In nucleotides, the CDR3 is TGTGCCAGCAGCCAAGGACAGGGAGAAAACACCATATATTTT. The chain joins TRBV4-2 to TRBJ1-3; 7 bases line up with TRBD1. V shed 1 base, J shed 6 bases, and the junction held 3 bases outside the gene matches. The CDR3 contains 14 residues. Germline CDR1 is LGHNA and CDR2 is YNFKEQ.

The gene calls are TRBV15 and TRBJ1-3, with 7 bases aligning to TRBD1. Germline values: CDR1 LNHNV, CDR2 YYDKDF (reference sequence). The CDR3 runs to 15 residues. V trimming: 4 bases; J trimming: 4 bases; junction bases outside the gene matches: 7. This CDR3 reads CATSMTGKRGNTIYF. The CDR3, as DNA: TGTGCCACCAGCATGACAGGGAAGAGGGGAAACACCATATATTTT. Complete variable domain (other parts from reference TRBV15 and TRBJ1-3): DAMVIQNPRYQVTQFGKPVTLSCSQTLNHNVMYWYQQKSSQAPKLLFHYYDKDFNNEADTPDNFQSRRPNTSFCFLDIRSPGLGDTAMYLCATSMTGKRGNTIYFGEGSWLTVV.

This CDR3 is CASTGGADYGYTF. The CDR3 bases are TGTGCCAGCACCGGGGGGGCGGACTATGGCTACACCTTC. The V and J genes are TRBV6-5 and TRBJ1-2; D may be TRBD1 (6 bases). Trimming took 7 bases from V and 3 from J, leaving 12 bases between them. Germline V CDR1 and CDR2: MNHEY, SVGAGI. The CDR3 covers 13 residues.

The CDR3 sequence is CASSDIGGGDGKLFF. The CDR3 bases are TGTGCCAGCAGTGATATTGGAGGGGGGGACGGAAAACTGTTTTTT. V and J are TRBV25-1 and TRBJ1-4; D is possibly TRBD1 (6 bases). The CDR3 consists of 15 residues. CDR1 is MGHDK, CDR2 SYGVNS, per germline. Trimming removed 3 bases at V and 10 bases at J, with 18 bases between.

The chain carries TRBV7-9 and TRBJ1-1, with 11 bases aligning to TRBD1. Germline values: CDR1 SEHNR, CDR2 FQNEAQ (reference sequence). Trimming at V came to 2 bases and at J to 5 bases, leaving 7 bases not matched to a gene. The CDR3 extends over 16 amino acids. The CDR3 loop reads CASSLNPGQGGTEAFF. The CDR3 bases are TGTGCCAGCAGCTTAAATCCGGGACAGGGGGGAACTGAAGCTTTCTTT.

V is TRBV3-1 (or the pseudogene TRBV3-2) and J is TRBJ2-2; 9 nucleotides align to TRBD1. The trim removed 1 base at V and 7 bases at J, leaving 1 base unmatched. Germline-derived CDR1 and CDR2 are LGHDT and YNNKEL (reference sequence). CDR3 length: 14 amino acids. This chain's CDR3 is CASSQGQGVGELFF. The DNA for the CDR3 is TGTGCCAGCAGCCAAGGACAGGGGGTCGGGGAGCTGTTTTTT.

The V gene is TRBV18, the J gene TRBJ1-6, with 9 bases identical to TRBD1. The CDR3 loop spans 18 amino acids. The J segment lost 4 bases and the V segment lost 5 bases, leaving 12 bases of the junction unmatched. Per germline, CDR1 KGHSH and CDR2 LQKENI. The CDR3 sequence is CASSWGQGLARYNSPLHF. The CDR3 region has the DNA TGTGCCAGCTCATGGGGACAGGGTCTCGCCCGATATAATTCACCCCTCCACTTT.

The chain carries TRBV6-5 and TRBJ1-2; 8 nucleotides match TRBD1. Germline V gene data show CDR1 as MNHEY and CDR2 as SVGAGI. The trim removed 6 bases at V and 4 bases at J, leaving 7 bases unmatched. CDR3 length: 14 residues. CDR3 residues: CASRYQTGVYGYTF. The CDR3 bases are TGTGCCAGCAGGTACCAGACAGGGGTCTATGGCTACACCTTC.

DNA of the CDR3: TGTGCCAGCAGCGATGGGACAGGTGGCGGCTACACCTTC. It codes for CASSDGTGGGYTF. V is TRBV9 and J is TRBJ1-2; TRBD1 agrees at 8 bases. V shed 3 bases and J 8 bases; nucleotides not matched to a gene: 6. The CDR3 is made up of 13 amino acids. Germline lookup yields CDR1 SGDLS and CDR2 YYNGEE.

The CDR3 reads CAITKGLAGTTTDTQYF. In DNA form, the CDR3 reads TGTGCCATCACCAAGGGACTAGCGGGGACCACCACAGATACGCAGTATTTT. The rearrangement links TRBV10-3 to TRBJ2-3, with TRBD2 matching 13 bases. Per the germline V gene, CDR1 is ENHRY and CDR2 is SYGVKD. V trimming: 7 bases; J trimming: 2 bases; junction bases outside the gene matches: 9. This CDR3 comprises 17 residues.

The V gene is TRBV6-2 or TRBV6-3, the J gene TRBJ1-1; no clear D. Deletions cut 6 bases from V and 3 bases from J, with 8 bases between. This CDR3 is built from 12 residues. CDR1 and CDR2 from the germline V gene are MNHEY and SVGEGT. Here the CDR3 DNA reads TGTGCCAGCAGCGACATGGACACTGAAGCTTTCTTT. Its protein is CASSDMDTEAFF.

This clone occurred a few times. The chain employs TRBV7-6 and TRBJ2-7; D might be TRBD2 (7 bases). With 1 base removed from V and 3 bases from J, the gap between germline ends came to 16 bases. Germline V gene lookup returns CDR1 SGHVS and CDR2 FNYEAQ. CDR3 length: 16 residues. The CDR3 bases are TGTGCCAGCAGCTTAGAGGGGGAGGGACGAAACTACGAGCAGTACTTC. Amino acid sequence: CASSLEGEGRNYEQYF.

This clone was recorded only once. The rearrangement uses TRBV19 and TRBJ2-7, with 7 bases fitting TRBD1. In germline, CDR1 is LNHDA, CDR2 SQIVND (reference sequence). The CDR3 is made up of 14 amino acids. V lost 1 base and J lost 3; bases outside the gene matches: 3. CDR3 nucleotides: TGTGCCAGTAGTATAGGTTCAGGGGGCTACGAGCAGTACTTC. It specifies CASSIGSGGYEQYF.

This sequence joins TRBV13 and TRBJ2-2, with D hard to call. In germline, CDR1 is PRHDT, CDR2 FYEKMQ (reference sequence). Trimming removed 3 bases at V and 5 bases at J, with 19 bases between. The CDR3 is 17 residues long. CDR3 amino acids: CASSFSLSQKTTGELFF. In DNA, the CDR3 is TGTGCCAGCAGCTTTTCCCTCAGTCAGAAGACAACCGGGGAGCTGTTTTTT.

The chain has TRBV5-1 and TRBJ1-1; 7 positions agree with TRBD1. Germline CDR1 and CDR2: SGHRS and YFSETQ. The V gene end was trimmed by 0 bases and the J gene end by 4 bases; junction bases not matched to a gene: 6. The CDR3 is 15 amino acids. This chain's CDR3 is CASSLGQGMGTEAFF. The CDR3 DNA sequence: TGCGCCAGCAGCTTGGGACAGGGAATGGGCACTGAAGCTTTCTTT.

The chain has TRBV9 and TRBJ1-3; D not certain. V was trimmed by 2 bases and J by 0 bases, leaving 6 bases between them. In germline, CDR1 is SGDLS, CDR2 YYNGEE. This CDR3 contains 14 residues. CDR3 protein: CASSVPNSGNTIYF. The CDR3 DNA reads TGTGCCAGCAGCGTCCCTAACTCTGGAAACACCATATATTTT. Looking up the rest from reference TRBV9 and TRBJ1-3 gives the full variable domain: DSGVTQTPKHLITATGQRVTLRCSPRSGDLSVYWYQQSLDQGLQFLIQYYNGEERAKGNILERFSAQQFPDLHSELNLSSLELGDSALYFCASSVPNSGNTIYFGEGSWLTVV.

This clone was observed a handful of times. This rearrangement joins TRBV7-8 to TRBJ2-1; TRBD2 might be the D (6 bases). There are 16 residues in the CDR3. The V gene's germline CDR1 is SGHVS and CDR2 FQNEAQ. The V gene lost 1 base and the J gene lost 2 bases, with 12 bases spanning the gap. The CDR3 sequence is CASSLGGGAPYNEQFF. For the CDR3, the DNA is TGTGCCAGCAGCTTAGGGGGCGGGGCTCCCTACAATGAGCAGTTCTTC.

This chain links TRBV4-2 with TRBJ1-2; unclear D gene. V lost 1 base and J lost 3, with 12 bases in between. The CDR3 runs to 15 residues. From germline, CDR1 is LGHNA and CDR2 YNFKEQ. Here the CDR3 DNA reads TGTGCCAGCAGCCAAGGATGGCGGGAGGACTATGGCTACACCTTC. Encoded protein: CASSQGWREDYGYTF.

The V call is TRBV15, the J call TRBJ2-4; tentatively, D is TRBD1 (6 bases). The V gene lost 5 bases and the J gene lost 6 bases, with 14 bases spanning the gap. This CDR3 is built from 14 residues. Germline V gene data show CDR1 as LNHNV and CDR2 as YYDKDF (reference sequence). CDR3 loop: CATSFDRLGNIQYF. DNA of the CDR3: TGTGCCACCAGCTTCGACAGGCTGGGAAACATTCAGTACTTC. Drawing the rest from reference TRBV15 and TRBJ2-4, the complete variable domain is DAMVIQNPRYQVTQFGKPVTLSCSQTLNHNVMYWYQQKSSQAPKLLFHYYDKDFNNEADTPDNFQSRRPNTSFCFLDIRSPGLGDTAMYLCATSFDRLGNIQYFGAGTRLSVL.

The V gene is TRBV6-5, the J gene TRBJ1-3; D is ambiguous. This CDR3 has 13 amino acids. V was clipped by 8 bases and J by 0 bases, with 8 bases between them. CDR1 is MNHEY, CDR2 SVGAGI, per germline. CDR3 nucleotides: TGTGCCAGCCACCGCGGCTCTGGAAACACCATATATTTT. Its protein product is CASHRGSGNTIYF.

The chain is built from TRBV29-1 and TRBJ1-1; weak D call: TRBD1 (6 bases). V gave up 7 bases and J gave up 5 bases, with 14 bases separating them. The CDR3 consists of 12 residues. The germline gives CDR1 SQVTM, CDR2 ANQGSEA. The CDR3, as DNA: TGCAGCGGGACAGAAGGGGGTACTGAAGCTTTCTTT. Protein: CSGTEGGTEAFF.

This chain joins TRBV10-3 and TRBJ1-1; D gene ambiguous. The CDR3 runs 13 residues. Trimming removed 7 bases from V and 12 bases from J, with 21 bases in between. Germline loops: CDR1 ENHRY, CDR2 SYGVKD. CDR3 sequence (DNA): TGTGCCATCACCCCGACATCACTTTCGGCGACTTTCTTT. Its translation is CAITPTSLSATFF.

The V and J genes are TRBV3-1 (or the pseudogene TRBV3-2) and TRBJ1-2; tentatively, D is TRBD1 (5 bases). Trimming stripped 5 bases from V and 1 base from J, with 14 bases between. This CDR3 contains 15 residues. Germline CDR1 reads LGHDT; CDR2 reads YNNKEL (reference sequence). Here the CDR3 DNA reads TGTGCCAGCAGCTTTGGGCAGGGAAGTAACTATGGCTACACCTTC. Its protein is CASSFGQGSNYGYTF.

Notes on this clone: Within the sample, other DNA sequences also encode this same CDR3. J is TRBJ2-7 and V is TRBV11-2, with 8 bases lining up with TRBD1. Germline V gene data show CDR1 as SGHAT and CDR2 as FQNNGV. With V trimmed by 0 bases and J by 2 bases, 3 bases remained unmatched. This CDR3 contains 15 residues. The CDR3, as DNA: TGTGCCAGCAGCTTAGATTCGGGACAGGCCTACGAGCAGTACTTC. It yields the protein CASSLDSGQAYEQYF.